This entry describes one T cell receptor beta chain. This entry is derived from a study of technical replicates of blood from a handful of donors. V lost 7 bases to trimming and J lost 2 bases; unmatched junction nucleotides: 14. The CDR3 consists of 16 residues. The germline V gene encodes CDR1 WSHSY and CDR2 SAAADI. Profiled with immunoSEQ multiplex PCR; TCRdb holds only in-frame clones, not every one. The sample lists 65,000 to 85,000 clones, roughly 93% occurring once. This chain links TRBV10-2 with TRBJ2-7; 7 bases are a match to TRBD1. The clonotype comes from a human donor in good health. Sequenced material: T cells isolated from PBMCs. CDR3 in DNA: TGCGCCAGCACCCACCCCCCCCGGGACAGCACCTACGAGCAGTACTTC. Protein product: CASTHPPRDSTYEQYF.